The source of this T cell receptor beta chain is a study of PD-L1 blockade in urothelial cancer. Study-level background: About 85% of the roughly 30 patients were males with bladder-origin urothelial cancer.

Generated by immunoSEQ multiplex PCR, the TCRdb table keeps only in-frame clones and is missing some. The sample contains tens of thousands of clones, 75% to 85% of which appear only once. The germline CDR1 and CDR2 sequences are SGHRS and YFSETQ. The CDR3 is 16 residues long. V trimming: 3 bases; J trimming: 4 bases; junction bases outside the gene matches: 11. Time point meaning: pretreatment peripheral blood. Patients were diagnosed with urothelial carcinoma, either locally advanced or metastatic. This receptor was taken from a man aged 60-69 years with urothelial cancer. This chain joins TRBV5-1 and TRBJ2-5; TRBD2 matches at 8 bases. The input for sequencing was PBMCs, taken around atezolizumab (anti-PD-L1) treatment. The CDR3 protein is CASSSYLAGGTETQYF. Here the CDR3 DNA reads TGCGCCAGCAGCTCCTACCTTGCGGGGGGAACAGAGACCCAGTACTTC.